Below are 18 T cell receptor beta chains sequenced from a single sample in a study of T cells after yellow fever vaccination (dated by TCRdb to between 2018 and 2021). This specimen's treatment or condition label, interpreted: live attenuated yellow fever vaccine strain. Preparation of the library involved 5' RACE. TCRdb names Illumina HiSeq 2500 as the instrument used. Using fastp at Q25 and MiXCR, TCRdb reprocessed the public reads and kept productive beta chains. Rows matching on CDR3 protein sequence are summarized as one entry with the most common DNA and genes. A total of 35,000 to 55,000 distinct CDR3 sequences appear in this sample, approximately 6.3% of them only once. About 10% of the sample is in the top ten clones. The specimen was PBMCs, either bulk or a sorted T-cell subset (CD4+, CD8+, memory, or dextramer-sorted; not recorded which), collected 45 days after the yellow fever booster vaccination. These receptors were collected from a man aged 25-45 years who received the YFV17D yellow fever vaccine.

Ten or more counts support this clonotype. The genes are TRBV6-5 and TRBJ2-1, with D perhaps matching TRBD2 (6 bases). The CDR3 is 15 residues long. CDR1 MNHEY and CDR2 SVGAGI come from the germline V gene. V lost 3 bases and J lost 9, with 18 bases in between. CDR3 sequence: CASSYMRDWESEQFF. In DNA, the CDR3 is TGTGCCAGCAGTTATATGAGGGACTGGGAGAGTGAGCAGTTCTTC.

This clonotype was detected ten times or more. This chain uses TRBV5-6 with TRBJ2-4; tentative D call: TRBD1 (6 bases). The germline V and J ends were trimmed by 0 bases and 1 base, with 11 bases remaining between them. The CDR3 runs to 16 residues. Germline CDR1 SGHDT, CDR2 YYEEEE. This CDR3 is CASSLGGGSAKNIQYF. The CDR3 DNA reads as TGTGCCAGCAGCTTGGGAGGGGGTTCTGCCAAAAACATTCAGTACTTC.

This clonotype was seen more than once but under ten times. One end of the junction varies from germline; a read error may be responsible. V usage is TRBV12-3 or TRBV12-4 and J usage is TRBJ2-5, with 11 bases that match TRBD1. The CDR3 is 18 amino acids. CDR3 in amino acids: CACSTRIIGTGGMETQYF. The CDR3 DNA reads as TGTGCCTGCAGTACCCGGATAATCGGGACAGGGGGAATGGAGACCCAGTACTTC.

This clonotype was counted many times. V usage is TRBV20-1 and J usage is TRBJ1-2; D uncertain. Trimming cost V 3 bases and J 4 bases, with 12 bases left between them. The CDR3 covers 13 residues. Germline V gene lookup returns CDR1 DFQATT and CDR2 SNEGSKA (reference sequence). CDR3 in amino acids: CSASLTRGYGYTF. The CDR3 DNA follows: TGCAGTGCTAGCCTAACGCGGGGCTATGGCTACACCTTC.

Many counts were recorded for this clonotype. The V gene is TRBV11-1, the J gene TRBJ2-5; TRBD1 matches at 7 bases. Germline trimming cut 6 bases from V and 2 bases from J; bases unmatched to any gene: 6. CDR1 and CDR2 from the germline V gene are SGHAT and FQDESV (reference sequence). The CDR3 is 14 residues long. This CDR3 reads CASSQQGWQETQYF. The CDR3 DNA follows: TGTGCCAGCAGTCAACAGGGGTGGCAAGAGACCCAGTACTTC.

This clonotype came up a few times. This chain links TRBV20-1 with TRBJ2-1; tentative D call: TRBD2 (6 bases). CDR3 length: 13 amino acids. Germline lookup yields CDR1 DFQATT and CDR2 SNEGSKA (reference sequence). Trimming shortened V by 6 bases and J by 6 bases, and 15 bases separated the two germline ends. For the CDR3, the DNA is TGCAGTGCCGCCCCCGGACTAACCAATGAGCAGTTCTTC. It specifies CSAAPGLTNEQFF.

In its sample, this clonotype was seen many times. The rearrangement uses TRBV5-1 and TRBJ2-1; D might be TRBD1 (6 bases). This CDR3 spans 15 amino acids. Germline V gives CDR1 SGHRS, CDR2 YFSETQ. V was clipped by 6 bases and J by 0 bases, with 13 bases between them. Here the CDR3 reads CASMGVDSSYNEQFF. For the CDR3, the DNA is TGCGCCAGCATGGGGGTGGACAGCTCCTACAATGAGCAGTTCTTC.

This clonotype was found many times. The genes are TRBV28 and TRBJ2-2, with 10 bases that match TRBD1. J gave up 8 bases and V 6 bases, and 6 bases lay outside the gene matches. Germline CDR1 is MDHEN and CDR2 is SYDVKM. The CDR3 covers 14 residues. CDR3 amino acids: CASRSTGGKGELFF. The CDR3 DNA is TGTGCCAGCAGGTCGACAGGGGGCAAAGGGGAGCTGTTTTTT.

V is TRBV30 and J is TRBJ2-2, with D unclear. CDR3 length: 12 residues. Germline CDR1 is GTSNPN and CDR2 is SVGIG (reference sequence). Trimming took off 3 bases at V and 1 base at J, with 3 bases between the two ends. The CDR3 nucleotides are TGTGCCTGGAGATGGAACACCGGGGAGCTGTTTTTT. It codes for CAWRWNTGELFF. Combining the CDR3 with reference TRBV30 and TRBJ2-2 gives the whole variable domain SQTIHQWPATLVQPVGSPLSLECTVEGTSNPNLYWYRQAAGRGLQLLFYSVGIGQISSEVPQNLSASRPQDRQFILSSKKLLLSDSGFYLCAWRWNTGELFFGEGSRLTVL.

The genes are TRBV5-1 and TRBJ2-7, with 13 positions matching TRBD2. Germline CDR1 and CDR2: SGHRS and YFSETQ. The CDR3 is made up of 15 amino acids. V lost 3 bases to trimming and J lost 5 bases; unmatched junction nucleotides: 5. This CDR3 reads CASSYPGLAGNEQYF. CDR3 coding DNA: TGCGCCAGCAGCTATCCGGGACTAGCGGGAAACGAGCAGTACTTC.

This clonotype came up many times. CDR3 amino acids: CSATYLRGRSYNEQFF. In DNA form, the CDR3 reads TGCAGTGCCACATACCTTCGCGGGAGATCCTACAATGAGCAGTTCTTC. This chain uses TRBV20-1 with TRBJ2-1, with TRBD2 identical over 7 bases. Per germline, CDR1 DFQATT and CDR2 SNEGSKA (reference sequence). V shed 6 bases and J 1 base; nucleotides not matched to a gene: 12. The CDR3 spans 16 residues.

This clonotype was detected ten times or more. The V call is TRBV6-5, the J call TRBJ1-1; 10 bases match TRBD1. CDR3 length: 16 amino acids. The V gene's germline CDR1 is MNHEY and CDR2 SVGAGI. Germline trimming cut 6 bases from V and 7 bases from J; bases unmatched to any gene: 14. CDR3 nucleotides: TGTGCCAGCAGCCAGGACAGGGGGTTCCTAGGGAGTGAAGCTTTCTTT. Amino acids: CASSQDRGFLGSEAFF.

The genes are TRBV20-1 and TRBJ1-5; TRBD1 agrees at 8 bases. CDR3 length equals 17 residues. Germline V gene lookup returns CDR1 DFQATT and CDR2 SNEGSKA (reference sequence). The V gene end was trimmed by 1 base and the J gene end by 5 bases; junction bases not matched to a gene: 13. CDR3 DNA: TGCAGTGCTAGAGTTCTTCCAGGGGGCATGGGGGATCAGCCCCAGCATTTT. Its translation is CSARVLPGGMGDQPQHF.

In its sample, this clonotype was seen once. A much larger clone lies a single base off, so this may be a read error. V is TRBV20-1 and J is TRBJ2-1; 12 bases align to TRBD2. V shed 3 bases and J 9 bases; nucleotides not matched to a gene: 9. The germline V gene encodes CDR1 DFQATT and CDR2 SNEGSKA (reference sequence). The CDR3 sequence is 15 residues long. The CDR3 reads CSASRPELAGGEQFF. The DNA of the CDR3 is TGCAGTGCTAGCCGACCGGAACTAGCGGGAGGTGAGCAGTTCTTC.

This clonotype was counted many times. The rearrangement joins TRBV7-2 to TRBJ1-1, with D unclear. Germline V gives CDR1 SGHTA, CDR2 FQGNSA. Trimming removed 5 bases from V and 1 base from J, with 14 bases in between. The CDR3 consists of 15 residues. CDR3 region: CASSPRPTGNTEAFF. CDR3 sequence (DNA): TGTGCCAGCAGCCCAAGACCCACTGGGAACACTGAAGCTTTCTTT.

This clonotype was recorded many times. The chain recombines TRBV7-4 with TRBJ2-7; 7 bases match TRBD1. The CDR3 loop spans 15 amino acids. In germline, CDR1 is SGHVT, CDR2 SQSDAQ. Unmatched junction bases numbered 8, after V lost 5 bases and J lost 1 base. The chain's CDR3 is CASSGLQGISYEQYF. CDR3 in DNA: TGTGCCAGCAGCGGGTTACAGGGGATTTCCTACGAGCAGTACTTC.

This clonotype was picked up many times. V is TRBV28 and J is TRBJ2-7; 10 nucleotides line up with TRBD2. Trimming removed 4 bases from V and 2 bases from J; junction bases left unmatched: 8. The CDR3 has 16 residues. Germline CDR1 and CDR2: MDHEN and SYDVKM. CDR3 sequence (DNA): TGTGCCAGCAGTTCCCCCCCTAGCGGGAGTACCTACGAGCAGTACTTC. It yields the protein CASSSPPSGSTYEQYF. The full variable domain, in which reference TRBV28 and TRBJ2-7 provide the parts outside the CDR3, is DVKVTQSSRYLVKRTGEKVFLECVQDMDHENMFWYRQDPGLGLRLIYFSYDVKMKEKGDIPEGYSVSREKKERFSLILESASTNQTSMYLCASSSPPSGSTYEQYFGPGTRLTVT.

V and J are TRBV6-2 or TRBV6-3 and TRBJ2-7; D is perhaps TRBD1 (6 bases). The CDR3 runs 13 residues. Trimming pared 7 bases from V and 2 bases from J, leaving 12 bases between. Germline V gene data show CDR1 as MNHEY and CDR2 as SVGEGT. This CDR3 is CASNSGHPYEQYF. The CDR3 nucleotides read TGTGCCAGCAACTCGGGACACCCCTACGAGCAGTACTTC.